This T cell receptor beta chain was identified during a study of blood T cell repertoires in COVID-19. Looking at the study overall: Acute and convalescent COVID-19 samples came from the United States, Italy and Spain. Nucleic acid was either cDNA or gDNA, and it came from T cells, B-cell-depleted T cells, or PBMCs.

As originally analysed: By means of reference gene primer amplification, nucleated cell counts were estimated. Method: immunoSEQ multiplex PCR; TCRdb's copy keeps in-frame clones and lacks some. The V and J calls and clone size come from that table; D and trimming were worked out from the DNA. Among around 200,000 clones listed, 85% to 90% were seen once. The germline V and J ends were trimmed by 4 bases and 5 bases, with 16 bases remaining between them. The CDR3 totals 15 residues. Germline CDR1 SGHRS, CDR2 YFSETQ. V gene TRBV5-1 combines with J gene TRBJ2-1; maybe TRBD1 (5 bases). The receptor was isolated from a man aged 50 or older with acute or convalescent COVID-19. Sequencing was done on a sample of peripheral blood. CDR3 in DNA: TGCGCCAGCAGCATACAGGCAAATGGAAACAATGAGCAGTTCTTC. The encoded protein is CASSIQANGNNEQFF. The variable domain in full, with the rest retrieved from reference TRBV5-1 and TRBJ2-1, is KAGVTQTPRYLIKTRGQQVTLSCSPISGHRSVSWYQQTPGQGLQFLFEYFSETQRNKGNFPGRFSGRQFSNSRSEMNVSTLELGDSALYLCASSIQANGNNEQFFGPGTRLTVL.